Below are 11 T cell receptor beta chains sequenced from a single sample in a study of radiotherapy plus CTLA-4 blockade in lung cancer. The assay was immunoSEQ multiplex PCR, and TCRdb's table has in-frame clones only and misses some. The sample consists of around 56,000 clones, approximately 80% of them appearing once. The sample consisted of peripheral blood, taken from a patient treated with radiotherapy plus ipilimumab. These TCRs come from a human donor with non-small cell lung cancer who had a complete response to radiotherapy plus ipilimumab.

The V gene is TRBV6-6, the J gene TRBJ2-7; 12 bases are shared with TRBD2. Per germline, CDR1 MNHNY and CDR2 SVGAGI (reference sequence). After removal of 5 bases from V and 9 bases from J, the junction contained 11 bases not matched to a gene. The CDR3 runs to 15 residues. The CDR3 loop is CASSNPLAGGVGQYF. The CDR3 DNA reads TGTGCCAGCAGTAACCCCCTAGCGGGGGGGGTGGGGCAGTACTTC.

V is TRBV15 and J is TRBJ2-6; 7 nucleotides agree with TRBD1. The CDR3 consists of 16 residues. Per the germline V gene, CDR1 is LNHNV and CDR2 is YYDKDF (reference sequence). V was clipped by 5 bases and J by 0 bases; unmatched bases: 4. The CDR3 coding sequence is TGTGCCACCAGCGGACAGGTTGACTCTGGGGCCAACGTCCTGACTTTC. This gives the protein CATSGQVDSGANVLTF.

The V and J genes are TRBV7-2 and TRBJ1-6; D is possibly TRBD1 (6 bases). Trimming took off 1 base at V and 9 bases at J, with 7 bases between the two ends. CDR3 length: 13 residues. The germline CDR1 and CDR2 sequences are SGHTA and FQGNSA. DNA of the CDR3: TGTGCCAGCAGCTTAGGGGGGCGTTCACCCCTCCACTTT. Translation: CASSLGGRSPLHF.

V gene TRBV27 combines with J gene TRBJ1-1; 7 bases map to TRBD1. The CDR3 loop spans 12 amino acids. Per the germline V gene, CDR1 is MNHEY and CDR2 is SMNVEV (reference sequence). V lost 4 bases to trimming and J lost 4 bases; unmatched junction nucleotides: 0. The CDR3 bases are TGTGCCAGCAGTTCAGGGGGCACTGAAGCTTTCTTT. Encoded protein: CASSSGGTEAFF.

This clone came up once. The V and J genes are TRBV7-9 and TRBJ1-4; TRBD1 agrees at 10 bases. Per the germline V gene, CDR1 is SEHNR and CDR2 is FQNEAQ (reference sequence). This CDR3 has 15 amino acids. The junction had 7 bases not matched to a gene; V was cut back by 5 bases and J by 7 bases. The CDR3 region is CASSGQGVEGEKLFF. The CDR3 region has the DNA TGTGCCAGCAGCGGACAGGGGGTGGAAGGTGAAAAACTGTTTTTT.

The J gene is TRBJ1-1, the V gene TRBV11-2, with 7 bases fitting TRBD1. The CDR3 runs 14 residues. With V trimmed by 7 bases and J by 8 bases, 13 bases remained unmatched. CDR1 SGHAT and CDR2 FQNNGV come from the germline V gene. The CDR3 loop reads CASTPEGTASEAFF. CDR3 DNA: TGTGCCAGCACCCCCGAGGGGACAGCCTCGGAAGCTTTCTTT.

This clone was counted only a few times. The V and J genes are TRBV10-1 and TRBJ2-7, with TRBD1 matching 7 bases. The germline gives CDR1 WNHNN, CDR2 SYGVQD (reference sequence). Losses at the gene ends were 0 bases for V and 0 bases for J; bases not matched to a gene: 5. The CDR3 loop spans 16 amino acids. In DNA form, the CDR3 reads TGCGCCAGCAGTGAGTCGGTCGCAGGGGGCTCCTACGAGCAGTACTTC. This gives the protein CASSESVAGGSYEQYF.

The J gene is TRBJ1-5, the V gene TRBV5-1, with TRBD1 as a possible D gene (6 bases). Germline CDR1 reads SGHRS; CDR2 reads YFSETQ. The CDR3 has 15 residues. V was trimmed by 0 bases and J by 4 bases, leaving 11 bases between them. The CDR3 loop is CASSLEGGDNQPQHF. CDR3 DNA sequence: TGCGCCAGCAGCTTGGAAGGGGGAGATAATCAGCCCCAGCATTTT.

V and J are TRBV25-1 and TRBJ2-1; no clear D gene. This CDR3 contains 14 residues. Germline assignment: CDR1 MGHDK and CDR2 SYGVNS. The V and J ends lost 4 bases and 0 bases respectively, with 7 bases between them. DNA of the CDR3: TGTGCCAGCAGTGGAGAGGTCTCCTACAATGAGCAGTTCTTC. This gives the protein CASSGEVSYNEQFF.

This chain links TRBV18 with TRBJ1-1, with 7 bases lining up with TRBD1. Germline V gene data show CDR1 as KGHSH and CDR2 as LQKENI. V lost 5 bases to trimming and J lost 1 base; unmatched junction nucleotides: 10. There are 16 residues in the CDR3. The CDR3 coding sequence is TGTGCCAGCTCAACAAGCCCTGACAGGGAGAACACTGAAGCTTTCTTT. Its protein product is CASSTSPDRENTEAFF.

The J gene is TRBJ1-2, the V gene TRBV19; unclear D gene. Deletions cut 1 base from V and 4 bases from J, with 10 bases between. The CDR3 runs to 14 residues. Per the germline V gene, CDR1 is LNHDA and CDR2 is SQIVND (reference sequence). The CDR3, as DNA: TGTGCCAGTAGTATAGGAGCGACTTCCTATGGCTACACCTTC. Translated: CASSIGATSYGYTF.